This T cell receptor (beta chain) was recovered during a study of T cell changes during pregnancy in multiple sclerosis. Method: immunoSEQ multiplex PCR; TCRdb's copy keeps in-frame clones and lacks some. The profile shows tens of thousands of clones, 91% of them singletons. V lost 7 bases and J lost 2; bases outside the gene matches: 6. The length of the CDR3 is 15 residues. Germline V gene sequence: CDR1 MNHNY, CDR2 SVGAGI (reference sequence). This clonotype was sampled from a female donor in good health, enrolled as a control in a pregnancy study. The starting material was peripheral blood, obtained in the third trimester of pregnancy. The genes are TRBV6-6 and TRBJ1-1, with TRBD1 matching over 11 bases. The DNA for the CDR3 is TGTGCCAGCACCCTAGGGACAGGGGGTAACACTGAAGCTTTCTTT. Amino acid sequence: CASTLGTGGNTEAFF.